Below, one T cell receptor (beta chain) is given with its context. Its antigen remains unidentified. A history of autoimmune disease or systemic immunosuppression excluded patients. The study sampled blood at baseline, cycle 4 day 1, and cycle 7 day 1. This CDR3 region has 15 residues. Trimming removed 2 bases at V and 5 bases at J, with 15 bases between. Germline assignment: CDR1 MNHNS and CDR2 SASEGT. The protocol was immunoSEQ multiplex PCR, while the TCRdb copy is restricted to in-frame clones and leaves out a portion. The profile shows tens of thousands of clones, 75% to 90% of them singletons. The data were obtained in a study of OX40 agonist ivuxolimab in advanced cancers. Study findings and constraints: Near-lowest levels of clonal expansion characterized partial responders at 0.1-3.0 mg/kg. Circulating CD4+ and CD8+ T cells showed clonal expansion by week 6 at 0.1 to 3.0 mg/kg.

The sequence derives from an adult with an advanced solid tumor such as melanoma, head and neck, liver or kidney cancer. Specimen: CD4+ or CD8+ T cells sorted from blood, collected in a trial of the OX40 agonist ivuxolimab. This chain links TRBV6-1 with TRBJ1-2; D perhaps matches TRBD1 (5 bases). CDR3 sequence: CASSERQGGPYGYTF. For the CDR3, the DNA is TGTGCCAGCAGTGAAAGGCAGGGAGGACCATATGGCTACACCTTC.